This is a list of T cell receptor beta chains from one sample in a study of vaccination and CD4 T cells after COVID-19. These receptors are not linked to any known antigen. MiXCR, run by TCRdb on the PCR reads, gives a single entry per CDR3 protein. The profile shows 15,000 to 20,000 distinct CDR3 sequences, about 61% of them singletons. Sequencing was carried out using CD4+ T cells from blood, cultured in vitro. These receptors originate from a human donor who had recovered from COVID-19. Each CDR3 is given with its conserved first and last residue. D genes are given only for firm matches. Expanded clones get a size class; other rows say once, few or many, or leave the size out.

-	-	TRBV24-1	TRBJ2-1	TGTGCCACCAGTGTCGTGGGAGTGGGGTACAATGAGCAGTTCTTC	CATSVVGVGYNEQFF
TRBD1	once	TRBV19	TRBJ2-3	TGTGCCAGTAGTATCAGGAGAGGGACAGACACAGATACGCAGTATTTT	CASSIRRGTDTDTQYF
-	few	TRBV19	TRBJ2-7	TGTGCCAGTAGTCGGGGAGCGGAACCGATCTACGAGCAGTACTTC	CASSRGAEPIYEQYF
-	-	TRBV7-7	TRBJ2-2	TGTGCTAGCAGCTTAGGAAACACCGGGGAGCTGTTTTTT	CASSLGNTGELFF
TRBD1	once	TRBV7-2	TRBJ2-1	TGTGCCAGCAGCTTAGTAACAGGGGGCCGCGATGAGCAGTTCTTC	CASSLVTGGRDEQFF
-	-	TRBV11-2	TRBJ2-7	TGTGCCAGCAGCTTGGTCCGGGACACCTTTTTATCCTACGAGCAGTACTTC	CASSLVRDTFLSYEQYF
-	-	TRBV19	TRBJ1-5	TGTGCCAGTAGTATTCTACTGAGGGATCAGCCCCAGCATTTT	CASSILLRDQPQHF
TRBD2	-	TRBV10-3	TRBJ2-3	TGTGCCAGCGGGACTAGCGGGACAGATACGCAGTATTTT	CASGTSGTDTQYF
TRBD1	once	TRBV20-1	TRBJ1-1	TGCAGTGCTTCAGGGGGCGCCTACACTGAAGCTTTCTTT	CSASGGAYTEAFF
-	few	TRBV15	TRBJ2-1	TGTGCCACCAGCATAGGCAGGAGCACCCGGTACAATGAGCAGTTCTTC	CATSIGRSTRYNEQFF
TRBD2	few	TRBV7-3	TRBJ2-3	TGTGCCAGCAGTCGGGACAGGACTAGCGGAGATACGCAGTATTTT	CASSRDRTSGDTQYF
-	few	TRBV20-1	TRBJ2-4	TGCAGTGCCGGGTCCGTGGGAGCCAAAAACATTCAGTACTTC	CSAGSVGAKNIQYF
-	-	TRBV6-1	TRBJ1-2	TGTGCCAGCAGTGAAAGGGGACCTATCGATGGCTACACCTTC	CASSERGPIDGYTF
-	-	TRBV7-9	TRBJ2-3	TGTGCCAGCAGCTTAAAGGGGGGGAGGGACACAGATACGCAGTATTTT	CASSLKGGRDTDTQYF
-	-	TRBV11-2	TRBJ1-2	TGTGCCAGCAGCTTAGCTCGGACAGACTATGGCTACACCTTC	CASSLARTDYGYTF